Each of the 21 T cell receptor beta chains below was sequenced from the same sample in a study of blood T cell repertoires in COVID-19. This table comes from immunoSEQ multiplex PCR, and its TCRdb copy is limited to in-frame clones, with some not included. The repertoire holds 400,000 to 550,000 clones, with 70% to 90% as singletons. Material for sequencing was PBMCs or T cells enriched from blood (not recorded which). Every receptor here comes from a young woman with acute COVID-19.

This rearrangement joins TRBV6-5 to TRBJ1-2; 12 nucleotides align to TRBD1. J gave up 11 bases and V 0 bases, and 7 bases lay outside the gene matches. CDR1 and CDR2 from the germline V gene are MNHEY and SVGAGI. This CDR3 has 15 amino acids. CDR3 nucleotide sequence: TGTGCCAGCAGTTACTCGGGACAGGGGGCAGTGAGATACACCTTC. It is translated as CASSYSGQGAVRYTF.

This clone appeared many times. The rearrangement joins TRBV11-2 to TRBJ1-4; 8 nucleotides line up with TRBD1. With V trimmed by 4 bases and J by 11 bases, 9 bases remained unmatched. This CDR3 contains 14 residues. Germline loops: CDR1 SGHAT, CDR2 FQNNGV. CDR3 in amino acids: CASSSLRGQDKLFF. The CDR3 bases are TGTGCCAGCAGCTCACTTAGGGGACAGGATAAACTGTTTTTT. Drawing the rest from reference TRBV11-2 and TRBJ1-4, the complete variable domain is EAGVAQSPRYKIIEKRQSVAFWCNPISGHATLYWYQQILGQGPKLLIQFQNNGVVDDSQLPKDRFSAERLKGVDSTLKIQPAKLEDSAVYLCASSSLRGQDKLFFGSGTQLSVL.

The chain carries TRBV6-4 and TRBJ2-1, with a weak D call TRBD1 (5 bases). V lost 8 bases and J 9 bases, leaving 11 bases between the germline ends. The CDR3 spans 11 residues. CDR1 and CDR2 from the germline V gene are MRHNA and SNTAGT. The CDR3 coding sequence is TGTGCCAGCCGAGGAAGGGGTGAGCAGTTCTTC. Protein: CASRGRGEQFF.

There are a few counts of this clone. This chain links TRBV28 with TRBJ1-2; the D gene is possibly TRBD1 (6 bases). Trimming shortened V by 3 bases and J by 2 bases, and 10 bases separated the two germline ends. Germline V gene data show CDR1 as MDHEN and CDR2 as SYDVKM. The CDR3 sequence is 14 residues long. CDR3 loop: CASSLKTGNYGYTF. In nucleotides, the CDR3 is TGTGCCAGCAGTTTGAAGACAGGAAACTATGGCTACACCTTC.

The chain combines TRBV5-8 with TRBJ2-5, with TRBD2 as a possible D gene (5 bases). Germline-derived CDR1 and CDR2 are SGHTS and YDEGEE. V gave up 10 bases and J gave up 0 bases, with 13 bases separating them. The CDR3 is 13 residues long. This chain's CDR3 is CAPSFGYQETQYF. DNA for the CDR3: TGTGCCCCTAGCTTCGGGTACCAAGAGACCCAGTACTTC.

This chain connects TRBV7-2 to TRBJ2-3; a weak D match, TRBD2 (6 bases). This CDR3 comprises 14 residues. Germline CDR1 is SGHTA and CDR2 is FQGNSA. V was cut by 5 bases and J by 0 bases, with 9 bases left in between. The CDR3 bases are TGTGCCAGCAGCGACGGAGGGAGCACAGATACGCAGTATTTT. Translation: CASSDGGSTDTQYF.

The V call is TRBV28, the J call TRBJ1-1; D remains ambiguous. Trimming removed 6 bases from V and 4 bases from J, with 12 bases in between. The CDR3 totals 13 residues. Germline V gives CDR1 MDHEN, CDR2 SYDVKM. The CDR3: CASSPHSGTEAFF. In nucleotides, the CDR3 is TGTGCCAGCAGCCCCCACTCAGGCACTGAAGCTTTCTTT. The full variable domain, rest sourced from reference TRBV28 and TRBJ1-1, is DVKVTQSSRYLVKRTGEKVFLECVQDMDHENMFWYRQDPGLGLRLIYFSYDVKMKEKGDIPEGYSVSREKKERFSLILESASTNQTSMYLCASSPHSGTEAFFGQGTRLTVV.

In nucleotides, the CDR3 is TGTGCCACAGGACAGGCCCGGCAGCCCCAGCATTTT. It codes for CATGQARQPQHF. V is TRBV27 and J is TRBJ1-5, with 7 bases aligning to TRBD1. Germline V lookup: CDR1 MNHEY, CDR2 SMNVEV (reference sequence). This CDR3 comprises 12 residues. V shed 10 bases and J 7 bases; nucleotides not matched to a gene: 7.

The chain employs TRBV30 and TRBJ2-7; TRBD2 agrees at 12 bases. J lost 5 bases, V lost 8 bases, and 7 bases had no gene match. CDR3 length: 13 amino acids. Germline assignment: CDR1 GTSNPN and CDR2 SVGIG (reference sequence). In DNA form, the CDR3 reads TGTGCCCTGACTAGCGGGAGAGGAAACGAGCAGTACTTC. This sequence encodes CALTSGRGNEQYF.

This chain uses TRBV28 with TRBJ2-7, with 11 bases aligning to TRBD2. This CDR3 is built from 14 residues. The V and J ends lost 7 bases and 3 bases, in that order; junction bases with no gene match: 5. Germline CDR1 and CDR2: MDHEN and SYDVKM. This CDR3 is CASTVAGGSYEQYF. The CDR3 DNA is TGTGCCAGCACGGTAGCGGGAGGGAGCTACGAGCAGTACTTC.

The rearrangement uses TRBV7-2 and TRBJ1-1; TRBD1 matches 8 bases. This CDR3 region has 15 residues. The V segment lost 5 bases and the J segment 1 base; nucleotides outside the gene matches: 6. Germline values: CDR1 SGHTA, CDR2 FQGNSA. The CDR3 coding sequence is TGTGCCAGCAGCCCTGGACAGGGTAAGAACACTGAAGCTTTCTTT. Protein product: CASSPGQGKNTEAFF.

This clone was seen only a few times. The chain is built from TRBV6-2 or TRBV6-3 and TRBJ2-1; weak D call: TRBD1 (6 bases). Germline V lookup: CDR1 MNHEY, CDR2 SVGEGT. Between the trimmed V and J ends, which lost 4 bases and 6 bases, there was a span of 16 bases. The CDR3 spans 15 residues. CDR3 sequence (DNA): TGTGCCAGCAGTTCGATAGACAGGTTAAGCAATGAGCAGTTCTTC. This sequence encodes CASSSIDRLSNEQFF.

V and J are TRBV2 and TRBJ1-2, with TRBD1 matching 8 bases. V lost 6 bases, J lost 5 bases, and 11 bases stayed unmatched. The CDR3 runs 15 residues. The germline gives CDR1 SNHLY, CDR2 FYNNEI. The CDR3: CASRLGQGGFYGYTF. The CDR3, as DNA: TGTGCCAGCAGACTCGGACAGGGAGGTTTTTATGGCTACACCTTC. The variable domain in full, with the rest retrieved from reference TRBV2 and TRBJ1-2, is EPEVTQTPSHQVTQMGQEVILRCVPISNHLYFYWYRQILGQKVEFLVSFYNNEISEKSEIFDDQFSVERPDGSNFTLKIRSTKLEDSAMYFCASRLGQGGFYGYTFGSGTRLTVV.

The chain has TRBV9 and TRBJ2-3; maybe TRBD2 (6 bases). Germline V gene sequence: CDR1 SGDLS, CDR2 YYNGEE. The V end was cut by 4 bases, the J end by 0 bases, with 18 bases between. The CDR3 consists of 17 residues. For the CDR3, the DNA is TGTGCCAGCAGCCCAAGGGGTAGCGGTACTAGCACAGATACGCAGTATTTT. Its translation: CASSPRGSGTSTDTQYF. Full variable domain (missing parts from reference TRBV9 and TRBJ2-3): DSGVTQTPKHLITATGQRVTLRCSPRSGDLSVYWYQQSLDQGLQFLIQYYNGEERAKGNILERFSAQQFPDLHSELNLSSLELGDSALYFCASSPRGSGTSTDTQYFGPGTRLTVL.

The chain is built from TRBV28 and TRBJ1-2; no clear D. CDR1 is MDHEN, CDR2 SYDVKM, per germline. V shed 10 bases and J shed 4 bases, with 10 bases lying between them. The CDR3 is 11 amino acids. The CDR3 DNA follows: TGTGCCATCTCCACCGGCTATGGCTACACCTTC. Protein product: CAISTGYGYTF.

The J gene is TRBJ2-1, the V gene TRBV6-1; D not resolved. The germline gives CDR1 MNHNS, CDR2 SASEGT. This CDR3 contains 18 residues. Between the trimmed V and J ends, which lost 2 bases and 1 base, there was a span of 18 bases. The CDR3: CASSEIMGPTRSYNEQFF. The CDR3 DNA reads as TGTGCCAGCAGTGAAATCATGGGCCCCACCCGGTCCTACAATGAGCAGTTCTTC.

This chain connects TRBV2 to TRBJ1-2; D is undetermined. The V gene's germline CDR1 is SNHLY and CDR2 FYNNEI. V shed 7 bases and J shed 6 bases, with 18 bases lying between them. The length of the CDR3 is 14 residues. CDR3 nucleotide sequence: TGTGCCAGCACCTCCTTTGAAACCGAGAATGGCTACACCTTC. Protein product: CASTSFETENGYTF.

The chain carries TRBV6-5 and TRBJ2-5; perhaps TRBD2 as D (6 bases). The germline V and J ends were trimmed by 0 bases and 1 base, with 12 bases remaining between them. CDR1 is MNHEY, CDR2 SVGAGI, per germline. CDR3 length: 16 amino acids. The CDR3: CASSYSFTSLQETQYF. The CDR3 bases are TGTGCCAGCAGTTACTCGTTCACTAGCCTCCAAGAGACCCAGTACTTC.

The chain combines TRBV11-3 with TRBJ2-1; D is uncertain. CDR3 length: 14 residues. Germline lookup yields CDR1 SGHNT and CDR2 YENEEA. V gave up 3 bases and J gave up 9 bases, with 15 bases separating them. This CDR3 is CASSFSDTISEQFF. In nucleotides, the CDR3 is TGTGCCAGCAGCTTCTCAGATACCATAAGTGAGCAGTTCTTC.

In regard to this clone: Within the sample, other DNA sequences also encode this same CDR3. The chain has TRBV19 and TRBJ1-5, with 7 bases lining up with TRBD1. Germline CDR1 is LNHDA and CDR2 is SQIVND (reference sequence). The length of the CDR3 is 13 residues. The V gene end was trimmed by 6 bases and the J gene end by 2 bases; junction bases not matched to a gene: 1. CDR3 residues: CASSGTGNQPQHF. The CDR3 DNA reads TGTGCCAGTAGCGGGACAGGCAATCAGCCCCAGCATTTT. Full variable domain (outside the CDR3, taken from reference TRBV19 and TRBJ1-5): DGGITQSPKYLFRKEGQNVTLSCEQNLNHDAMYWYRQDPGQGLRLIYYSQIVNDFQKGDIAEGYSVSREKKESFPLTVTSAQKNPTAFYLCASSGTGNQPQHFGDGTRLSIL.

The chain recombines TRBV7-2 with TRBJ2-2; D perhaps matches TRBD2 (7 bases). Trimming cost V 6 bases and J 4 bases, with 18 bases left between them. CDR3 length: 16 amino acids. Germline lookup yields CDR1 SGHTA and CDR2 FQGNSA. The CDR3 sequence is CASRQRGRGGTGELFF. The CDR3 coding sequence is TGTGCCAGCAGACAGAGGGGGAGGGGAGGCACCGGGGAGCTGTTTTTT.